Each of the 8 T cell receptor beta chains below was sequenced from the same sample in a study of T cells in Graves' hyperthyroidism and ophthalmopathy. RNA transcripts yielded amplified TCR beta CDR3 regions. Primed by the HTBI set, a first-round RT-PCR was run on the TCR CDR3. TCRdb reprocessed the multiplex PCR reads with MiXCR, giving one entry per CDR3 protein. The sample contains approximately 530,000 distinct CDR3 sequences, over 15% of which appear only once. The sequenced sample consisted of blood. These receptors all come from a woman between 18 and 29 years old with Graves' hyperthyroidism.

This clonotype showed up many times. The CDR3 sequence: CSARDSLPNEQFF. CDR3 in DNA: TGCAGTGCTAGAGATAGTCTACCCAATGAGCAGTTCTTC. This sequence joins TRBV20-1 and TRBJ2-1; no clear D gene. The CDR3 has 13 amino acids. Germline CDR1 DFQATT, CDR2 SNEGSKA (reference sequence). V lost 0 bases and J 6 bases, leaving 9 bases between the germline ends.

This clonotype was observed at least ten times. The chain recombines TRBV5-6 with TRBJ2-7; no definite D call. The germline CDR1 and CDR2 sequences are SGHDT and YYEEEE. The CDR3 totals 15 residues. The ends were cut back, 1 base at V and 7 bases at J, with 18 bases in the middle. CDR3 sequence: CASSLRSGIMGEQYF. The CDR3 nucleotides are TGTGCCAGCAGCTTGAGGTCAGGAATAATGGGAGAGCAGTACTTC.

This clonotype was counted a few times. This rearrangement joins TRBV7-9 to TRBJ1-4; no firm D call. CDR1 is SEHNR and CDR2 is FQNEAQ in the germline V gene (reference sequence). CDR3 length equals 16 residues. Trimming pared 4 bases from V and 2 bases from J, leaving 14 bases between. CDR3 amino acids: CASSSIWEGTNEKLFF. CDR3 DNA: TGTGCCAGCAGCTCCATCTGGGAGGGCACTAATGAAAAACTGTTTTTT.

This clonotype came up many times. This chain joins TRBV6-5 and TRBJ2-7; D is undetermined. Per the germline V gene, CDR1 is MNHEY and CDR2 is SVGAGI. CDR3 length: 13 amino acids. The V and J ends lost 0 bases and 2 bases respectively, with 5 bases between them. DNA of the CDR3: TGTGCCAGCAGTTACTCTTGGACCTACGAGCAGTACTTC. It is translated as CASSYSWTYEQYF.

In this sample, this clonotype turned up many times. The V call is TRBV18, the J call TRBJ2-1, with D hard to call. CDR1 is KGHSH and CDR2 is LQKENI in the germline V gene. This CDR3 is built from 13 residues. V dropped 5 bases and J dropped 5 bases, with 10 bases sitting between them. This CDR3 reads CASSIYWDNEQFF. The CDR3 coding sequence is TGTGCCAGCTCAATTTATTGGGACAATGAGCAGTTCTTC.

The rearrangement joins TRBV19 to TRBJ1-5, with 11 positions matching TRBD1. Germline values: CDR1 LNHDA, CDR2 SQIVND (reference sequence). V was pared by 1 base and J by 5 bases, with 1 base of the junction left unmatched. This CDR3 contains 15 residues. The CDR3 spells CASSIGTGGDQPQHF. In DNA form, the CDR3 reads TGTGCCAGTAGTATAGGGACAGGGGGCGATCAGCCCCAGCATTTT.

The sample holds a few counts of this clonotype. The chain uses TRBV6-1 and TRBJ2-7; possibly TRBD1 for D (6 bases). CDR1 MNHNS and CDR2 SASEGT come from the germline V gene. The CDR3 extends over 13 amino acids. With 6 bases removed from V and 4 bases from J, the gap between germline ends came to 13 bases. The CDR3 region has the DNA TGTGCCAGCAGAGATACAGGGTTTTACGAGCAGTACTTC. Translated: CASRDTGFYEQYF.

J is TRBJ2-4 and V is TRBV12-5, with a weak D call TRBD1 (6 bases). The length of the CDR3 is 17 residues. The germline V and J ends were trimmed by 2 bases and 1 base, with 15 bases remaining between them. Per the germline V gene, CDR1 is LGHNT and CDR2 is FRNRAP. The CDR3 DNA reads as TGTGCTAGTGGTTTGTTAATACAGGGAAAGGCCAAAAACATTCAGTACTTC. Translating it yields CASGLLIQGKAKNIQYF.